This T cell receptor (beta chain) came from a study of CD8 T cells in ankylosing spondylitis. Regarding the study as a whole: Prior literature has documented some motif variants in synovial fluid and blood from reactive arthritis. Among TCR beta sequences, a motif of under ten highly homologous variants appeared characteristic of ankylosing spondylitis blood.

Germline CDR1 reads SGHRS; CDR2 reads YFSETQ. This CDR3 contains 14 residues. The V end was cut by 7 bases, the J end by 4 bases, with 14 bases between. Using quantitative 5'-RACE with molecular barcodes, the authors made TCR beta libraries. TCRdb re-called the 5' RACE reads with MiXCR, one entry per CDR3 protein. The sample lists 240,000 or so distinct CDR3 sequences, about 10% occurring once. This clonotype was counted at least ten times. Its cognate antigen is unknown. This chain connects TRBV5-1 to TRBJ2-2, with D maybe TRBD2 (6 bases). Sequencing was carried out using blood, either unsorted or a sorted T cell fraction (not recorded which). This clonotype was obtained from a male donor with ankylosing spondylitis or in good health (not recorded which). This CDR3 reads CASERGGSTGELFF. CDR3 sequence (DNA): TGCGCCAGCGAAAGAGGAGGGTCCACCGGGGAGCTGTTTTTT. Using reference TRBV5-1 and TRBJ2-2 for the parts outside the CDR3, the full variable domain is KAGVTQTPRYLIKTRGQQVTLSCSPISGHRSVSWYQQTPGQGLQFLFEYFSETQRNKGNFPGRFSGRQFSNSRSEMNVSTLELGDSALYLCASERGGSTGELFFGEGSRLTVL.